This T cell receptor beta chain is drawn from a study of neurological immune-mediated disorders. TCRdb redid the calling of the 5' RACE reads with MiXCR, one entry per CDR3 protein. The table includes tens of thousands of distinct CDR3 sequences, more than 7% detected once. The time point: longitudinal time-point 3. Trimming removed 1 base from V and 4 bases from J, with 11 bases in between. Per germline, CDR1 MGHRA and CDR2 YSYEKL. The CDR3 runs 14 residues. Study-level findings and limits: CDR3 amino acid sequences of expanded clones were not shared across subjects, a result suggesting private repertoires in all groups.

The table lists this clonotype with many counts. The antigen is undetermined. The sequenced sample consisted of PBMCs. V gene TRBV4-1 combines with J gene TRBJ2-7, with D possibly TRBD2 on 6 matching bases. The clonotype originates from a woman aged 40 to 50 in good health. The CDR3 here is CASSQVEGSYEQYF. The DNA for the CDR3 is TGCGCCAGCAGCCAAGTGGAGGGATCTTACGAGCAGTACTTC.